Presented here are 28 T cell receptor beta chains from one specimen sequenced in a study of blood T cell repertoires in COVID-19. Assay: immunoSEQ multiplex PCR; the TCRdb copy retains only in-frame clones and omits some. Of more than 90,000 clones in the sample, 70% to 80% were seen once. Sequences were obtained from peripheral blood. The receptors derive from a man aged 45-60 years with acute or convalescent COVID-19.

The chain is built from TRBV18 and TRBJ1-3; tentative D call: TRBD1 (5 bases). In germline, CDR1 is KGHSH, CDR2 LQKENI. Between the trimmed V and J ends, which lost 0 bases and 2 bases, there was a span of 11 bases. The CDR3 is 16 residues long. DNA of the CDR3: TGTGCCAGCTCACCACCGGGGGACTCAGCTGGAAACACCATATATTTT. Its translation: CASSPPGDSAGNTIYF. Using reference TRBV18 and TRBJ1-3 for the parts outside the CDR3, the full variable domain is NAGVMQNPRHLVRRRGQEARLRCSPMKGHSHVYWYRQLPEEGLKFMVYLQKENIIDESGMPKERFSAEFPKEGPSILRIQQVVRGDSAAYFCASSPPGDSAGNTIYFGEGSWLTVV.

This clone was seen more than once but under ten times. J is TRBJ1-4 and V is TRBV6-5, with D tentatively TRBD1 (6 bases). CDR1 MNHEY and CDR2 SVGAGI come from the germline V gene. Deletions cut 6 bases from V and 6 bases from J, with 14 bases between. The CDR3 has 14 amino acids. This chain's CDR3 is CASSHRDTDEKLFF. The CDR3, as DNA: TGTGCCAGCAGCCACCGGGACACCGATGAAAAACTGTTTTTT.

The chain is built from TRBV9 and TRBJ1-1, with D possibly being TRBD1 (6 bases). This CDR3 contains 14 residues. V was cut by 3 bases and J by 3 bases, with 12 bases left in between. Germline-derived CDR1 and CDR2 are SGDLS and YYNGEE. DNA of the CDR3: TGTGCCAGCAGCGACCTCGCAGGGGACACTGAAGCTTTCTTT. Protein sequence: CASSDLAGDTEAFF. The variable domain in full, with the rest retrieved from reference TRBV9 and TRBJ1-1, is DSGVTQTPKHLITATGQRVTLRCSPRSGDLSVYWYQQSLDQGLQFLIQYYNGEERAKGNILERFSAQQFPDLHSELNLSSLELGDSALYFCASSDLAGDTEAFFGQGTRLTVV.

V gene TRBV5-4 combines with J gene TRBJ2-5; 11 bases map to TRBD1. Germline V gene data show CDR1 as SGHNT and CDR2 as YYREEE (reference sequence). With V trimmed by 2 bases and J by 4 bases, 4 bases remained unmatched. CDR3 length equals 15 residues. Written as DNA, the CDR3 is TGTGCCAGCAGCTTTTCGGACAGGGGGCCAGAGACCCAGTACTTC. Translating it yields CASSFSDRGPETQYF.

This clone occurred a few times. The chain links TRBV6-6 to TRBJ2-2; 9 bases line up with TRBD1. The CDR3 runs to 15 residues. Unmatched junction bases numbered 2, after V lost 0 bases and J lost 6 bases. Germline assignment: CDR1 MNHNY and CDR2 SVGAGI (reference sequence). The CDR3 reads CASSYSRTGAGELFF. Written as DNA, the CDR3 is TGTGCCAGCAGTTACTCGAGGACAGGGGCCGGGGAGCTGTTTTTT.

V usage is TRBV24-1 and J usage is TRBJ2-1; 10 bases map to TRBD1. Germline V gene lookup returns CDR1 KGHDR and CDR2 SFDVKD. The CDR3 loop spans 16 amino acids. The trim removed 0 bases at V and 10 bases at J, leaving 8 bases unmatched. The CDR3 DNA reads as TGTGCCACCAGTGATTTGCCGGGACAGGGGTCCTGGGAGCAGTTCTTC. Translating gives CATSDLPGQGSWEQFF.

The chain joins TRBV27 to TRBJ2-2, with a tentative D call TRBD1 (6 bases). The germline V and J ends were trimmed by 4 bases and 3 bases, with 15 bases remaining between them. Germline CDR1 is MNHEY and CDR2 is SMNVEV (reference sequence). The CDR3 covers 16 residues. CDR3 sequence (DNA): TGTGCCAGCAGTTCGTACAGGGTTTTGGACACCGGGGAGCTGTTTTTT. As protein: CASSSYRVLDTGELFF.

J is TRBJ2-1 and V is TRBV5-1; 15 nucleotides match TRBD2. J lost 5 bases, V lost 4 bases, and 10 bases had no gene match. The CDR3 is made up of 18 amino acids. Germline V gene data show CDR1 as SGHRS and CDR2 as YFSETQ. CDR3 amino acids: CASSEGLAGGTRDNEQFF. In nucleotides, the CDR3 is TGCGCCAGCAGCGAGGGACTAGCGGGAGGCACTCGCGACAATGAGCAGTTCTTC.

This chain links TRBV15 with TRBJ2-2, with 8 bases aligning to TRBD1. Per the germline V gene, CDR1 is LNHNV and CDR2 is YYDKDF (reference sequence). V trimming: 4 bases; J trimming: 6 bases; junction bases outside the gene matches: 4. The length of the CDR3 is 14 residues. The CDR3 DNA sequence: TGTGCCACCAGCATAAGGACAGGGTCCGGGGAGCTGTTTTTT. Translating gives CATSIRTGSGELFF.

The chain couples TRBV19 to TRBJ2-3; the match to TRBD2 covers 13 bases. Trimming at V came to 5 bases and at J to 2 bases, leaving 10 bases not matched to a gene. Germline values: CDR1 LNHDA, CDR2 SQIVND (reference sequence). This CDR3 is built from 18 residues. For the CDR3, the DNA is TGTGCCAGTAGTCCGCCGGGACTAGCGGGGCCATCCACAGATACGCAGTATTTT. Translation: CASSPPGLAGPSTDTQYF.

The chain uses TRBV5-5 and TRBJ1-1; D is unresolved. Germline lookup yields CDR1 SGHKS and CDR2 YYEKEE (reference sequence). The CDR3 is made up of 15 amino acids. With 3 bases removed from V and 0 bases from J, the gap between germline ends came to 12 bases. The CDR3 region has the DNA TGTGCCAGCAGCTCCCCAATTAGAATGAACACTGAAGCTTTCTTT. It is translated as CASSSPIRMNTEAFF. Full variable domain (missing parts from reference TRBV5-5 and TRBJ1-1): DAGVTQSPTHLIKTRGQQVTLRCSPISGHKSVSWYQQVLGQGPQFIFQYYEKEERGRGNFPDRFSARQFPNYSSELNVNALLLGDSALYLCASSSPIRMNTEAFFGQGTRLTVV.

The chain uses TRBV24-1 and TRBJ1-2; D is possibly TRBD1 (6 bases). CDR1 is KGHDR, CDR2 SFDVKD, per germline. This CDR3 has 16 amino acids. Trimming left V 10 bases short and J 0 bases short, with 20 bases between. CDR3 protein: CATDMTRGGPNYGYTF. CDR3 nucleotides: TGTGCCACAGACATGACAAGGGGGGGGCCTAACTATGGCTACACCTTC.

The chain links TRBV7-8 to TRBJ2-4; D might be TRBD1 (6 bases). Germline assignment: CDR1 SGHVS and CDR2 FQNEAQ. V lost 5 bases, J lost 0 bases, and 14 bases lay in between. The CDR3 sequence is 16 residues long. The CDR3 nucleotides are TGTGCCAGCAGCACGGGACACGCGATAGCCAAAAACATTCAGTACTTC. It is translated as CASSTGHAIAKNIQYF.

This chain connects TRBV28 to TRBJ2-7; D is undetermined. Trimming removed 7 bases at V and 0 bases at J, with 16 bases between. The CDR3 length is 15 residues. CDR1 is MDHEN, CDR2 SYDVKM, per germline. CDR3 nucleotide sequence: TGTGCCAGCACCATTCGGGTAGCTAGCTCCTACGAGCAGTACTTC. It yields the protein CASTIRVASSYEQYF.

CDR3 sequence: CASSEHHRGRWNQPQHF. DNA for the CDR3: TGTGCCAGCAGTGAACACCACAGGGGGCGGTGGAATCAGCCCCAGCATTTT. This chain uses TRBV6-1 with TRBJ1-5; 9 bases map to TRBD1. The CDR3 runs to 17 residues. Trimming at V came to 2 bases and at J to 4 bases, leaving 9 bases not matched to a gene. The germline CDR1 and CDR2 sequences are MNHNS and SASEGT.

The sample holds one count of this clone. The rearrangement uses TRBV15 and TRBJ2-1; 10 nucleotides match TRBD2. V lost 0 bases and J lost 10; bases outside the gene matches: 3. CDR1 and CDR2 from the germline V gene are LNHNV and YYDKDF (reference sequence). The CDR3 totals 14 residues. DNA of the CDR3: TGTGCCACCAGCAGAGACAATAGCGGGAGGGAGCAGTTCTTC. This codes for CATSRDNSGREQFF.

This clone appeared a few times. This CDR3 reads CASSPGGTDTQYF. The DNA of the CDR3 is TGTGCCAGCAGCCCCGGGGGAACAGATACGCAGTATTTT. The chain recombines TRBV6-5 with TRBJ2-3; tentatively, D is TRBD2 (6 bases). The V gene lost 6 bases and the J gene lost 3 bases, with 10 bases spanning the gap. CDR1 is MNHEY, CDR2 SVGAGI, per germline. The CDR3 is 13 amino acids.

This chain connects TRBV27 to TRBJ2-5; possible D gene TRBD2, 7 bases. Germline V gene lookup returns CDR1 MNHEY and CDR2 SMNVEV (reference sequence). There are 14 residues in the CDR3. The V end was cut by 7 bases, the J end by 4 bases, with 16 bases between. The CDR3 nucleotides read TGTGCCAGCAACCACGGGGGGCCCAGAGAGACCCAGTACTTC. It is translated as CASNHGGPRETQYF.

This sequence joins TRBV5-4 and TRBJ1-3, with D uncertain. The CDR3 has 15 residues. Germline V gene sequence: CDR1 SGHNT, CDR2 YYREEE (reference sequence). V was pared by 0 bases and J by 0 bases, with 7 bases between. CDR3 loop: CASSLDPGSGNTIYF. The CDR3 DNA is TGTGCCAGCAGCTTGGACCCCGGCTCTGGAAACACCATATATTTT.

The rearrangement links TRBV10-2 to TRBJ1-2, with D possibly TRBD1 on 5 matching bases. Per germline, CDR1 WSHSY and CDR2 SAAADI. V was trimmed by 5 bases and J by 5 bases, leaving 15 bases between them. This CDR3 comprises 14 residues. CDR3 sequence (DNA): TGCGCCAGCAGTAGAGACAGCCAAAGTTATGGCTACACCTTC. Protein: CASSRDSQSYGYTF.

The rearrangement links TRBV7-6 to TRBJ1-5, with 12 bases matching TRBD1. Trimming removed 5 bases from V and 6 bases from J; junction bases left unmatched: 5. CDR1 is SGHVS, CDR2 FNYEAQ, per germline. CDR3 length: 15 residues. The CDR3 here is CASSAGTGGGQPQHF. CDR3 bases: TGTGCCAGCAGCGCCGGGACAGGGGGCGGTCAGCCCCAGCATTTT.

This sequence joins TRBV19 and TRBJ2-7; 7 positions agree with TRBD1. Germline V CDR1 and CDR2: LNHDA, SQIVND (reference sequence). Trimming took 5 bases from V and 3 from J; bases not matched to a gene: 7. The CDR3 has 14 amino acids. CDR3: CASSPTGQSYEQYF. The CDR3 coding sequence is TGTGCCAGTAGTCCCACGGGACAGAGCTACGAGCAGTACTTC.

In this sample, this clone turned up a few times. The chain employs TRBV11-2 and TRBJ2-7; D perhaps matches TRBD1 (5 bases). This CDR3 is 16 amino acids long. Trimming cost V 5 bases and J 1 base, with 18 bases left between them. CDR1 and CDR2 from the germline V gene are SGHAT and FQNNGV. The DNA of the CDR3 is TGTGCCAGCAGCCCGGTGGGTTGGCAGGGATCCTACGAGCAGTACTTC. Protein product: CASSPVGWQGSYEQYF.

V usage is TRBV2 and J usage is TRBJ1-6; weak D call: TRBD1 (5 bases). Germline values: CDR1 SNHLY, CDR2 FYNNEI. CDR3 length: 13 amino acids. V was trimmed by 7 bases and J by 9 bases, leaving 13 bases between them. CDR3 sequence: CASIPGWGSPLHF. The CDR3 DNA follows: TGTGCCAGCATTCCAGGGTGGGGTTCACCCCTCCACTTT.

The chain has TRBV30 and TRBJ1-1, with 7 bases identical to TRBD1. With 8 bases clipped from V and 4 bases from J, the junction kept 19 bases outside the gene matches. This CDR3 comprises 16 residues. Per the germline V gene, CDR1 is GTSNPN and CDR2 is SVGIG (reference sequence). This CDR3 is CAGNEGTDSVGTEAFF. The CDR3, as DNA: TGTGCCGGAAATGAGGGGACAGACTCAGTGGGCACTGAAGCTTTCTTT.

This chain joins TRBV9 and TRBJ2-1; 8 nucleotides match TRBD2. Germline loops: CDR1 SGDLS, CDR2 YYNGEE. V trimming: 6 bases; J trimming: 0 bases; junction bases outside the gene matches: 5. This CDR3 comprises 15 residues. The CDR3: CASNKAGVSYNEQFF. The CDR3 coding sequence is TGTGCCAGCAACAAAGCGGGGGTCTCCTACAATGAGCAGTTCTTC.

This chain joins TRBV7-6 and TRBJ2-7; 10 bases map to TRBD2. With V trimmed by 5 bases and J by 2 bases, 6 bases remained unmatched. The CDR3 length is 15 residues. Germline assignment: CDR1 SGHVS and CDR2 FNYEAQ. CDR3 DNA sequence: TGTGCCAGCAGCCCGATAGCGGGAGGAACCTACGAGCAGTACTTC. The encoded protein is CASSPIAGGTYEQYF.

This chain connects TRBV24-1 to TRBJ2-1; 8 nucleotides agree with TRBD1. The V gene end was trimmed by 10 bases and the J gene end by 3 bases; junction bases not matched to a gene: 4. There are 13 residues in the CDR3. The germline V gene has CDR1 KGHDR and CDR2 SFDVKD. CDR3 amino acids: CATRTGFYNEQFF. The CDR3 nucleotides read TGTGCCACAAGGACAGGGTTCTACAATGAGCAGTTCTTC.